These T cell receptor beta chains were read from a single sample in a study of blood T cell repertoires in COVID-19. Sequencing was performed with immunoSEQ multiplex PCR; in TCRdb, only in-frame clones are kept and a portion is missing. The repertoire has a few hundred thousand clones, around 90% of them found once; the top ten carry 0.85% to 1%. The source material was peripheral blood. The source of these receptors is a woman in her forties who had recovered from COVID-19. The CDR3 runs from the conserved cysteine through the conserved F or W. Each record gives: clone size, V gene, D gene, J gene, CDR3 DNA, CDR3 protein. A D gene is named only where the DNA matches it firmly. Size tells how often a clone was seen (once, few, many) or the class of an expanded clone, and some rows leave it out.

.	TRBV19	TRBD2	TRBJ2-5	TGTGCCAGTACAGCCGCGGGAGGCAAGCGGGAGACCCAGTACTTC	CASTAAGGKRETQYF
.	TRBV24-1	TRBD2	TRBJ2-1	TGTGCCACCAGTGATATAAGCGGGAGTGTGGATGAGCAGTTCTTC	CATSDISGSVDEQFF
.	TRBV27	.	TRBJ2-1	TGTGCCAGCTCCTGGAGCCTCTACAATGAGCAGTTCTTC	CASSWSLYNEQFF
.	TRBV12-3/TRBV12-4	TRBD1	TRBJ1-1	TGTGCCAGCAGTTTCAACAGGGGCACTGAAGCTTTCTTT	CASSFNRGTEAFF
.	TRBV28	.	TRBJ2-3	TGTGCCAGCAGGGATGCGGACTACTCCACAGATACGCAGTATTTT	CASRDADYSTDTQYF
.	TRBV2	.	TRBJ1-2	TGTGCCAGCAGTGCCGGTCCTTATGGCTACACCTTC	CASSAGPYGYTF
.	TRBV5-4	TRBD2	TRBJ2-7	TGTGCCAGCAGCATTGGGACTAGCGGGTACTACGAGCAGTACTTC	CASSIGTSGYYEQYF
.	TRBV9	.	TRBJ2-2	TGTGCCAGCAGTTGGAGGGGAGTGGGCACCGGGGAGCTGTTTTTT	CASSWRGVGTGELFF
.	TRBV18	.	TRBJ2-5	TGTGCCAGCTCACGACAAGGGGGGGACGAGACCCAGTACTTC	CASSRQGGDETQYF
.	TRBV6-5	TRBD2	TRBJ2-1	TGTGCCAGCAGCGGGACTAGTAGCTCCTACAATGAGCAGTTCTTC	CASSGTSSSYNEQFF
.	TRBV19	.	TRBJ2-7	TGTGCCAGTAGTCTTTCTACGGGGTCCTACGAGCAGTACTTC	CASSLSTGSYEQYF
.	TRBV5-4	TRBD1	TRBJ2-7	TGTGCCAGCAGCCCGGGGACAGCGTTCTCCTACGAGCAGTACTTC	CASSPGTAFSYEQYF
.	TRBV5-6	.	TRBJ1-2	TGTGCCAGCAGCCGGGGACACAACTATGGCTACACCTTC	CASSRGHNYGYTF
once	TRBV5-5	TRBD1	TRBJ2-1	TGTGCCAGCAGCGTGGGACAGGGTATAGGGAATGAGCAGTTCTTC	CASSVGQGIGNEQFF
.	TRBV19	TRBD2	TRBJ2-1	TGTGCCGCTTCCGGGACTAGCGGGTCCGAGCAGTTCTTC	CAASGTSGSEQFF
once	TRBV19	.	TRBJ2-1	TGTGCCACAGGTCGGGAAACATACAATGAGCAGTTCTTC	CATGRETYNEQFF
.	TRBV9	TRBD1	TRBJ1-2	TGTGCCAGCAGCATGGGGACAGTCCTTGGTGGAGACTACACCTTC	CASSMGTVLGGDYTF
.	TRBV5-1	TRBD2	TRBJ2-1	TGCGCCAGCAGCCCGGCGGGAGAATCCTACAATGAGCAGTTCTTC	CASSPAGESYNEQFF
.	TRBV7-2	.	TRBJ2-7	TGTGCCAGCAGCAAGGGACTCGGCTACGAGCAGTACTTC	CASSKGLGYEQYF
.	TRBV5-1	TRBD1	TRBJ2-5	TGCGCCAGCAGCTTAAATGGACAGGAAGAGACCCAGTACTTC	CASSLNGQEETQYF
.	TRBV6-5	.	TRBJ1-2	TGTGCCAGCAGTCAGAACAGGGATGGCTACACCTTC	CASSQNRDGYTF
.	TRBV13	.	TRBJ1-4	TGTGCCAGCAGCTTAGGCCCCCCCGGGAATAGTGAAAAACTGTTTTTT	CASSLGPPGNSEKLFF